This TCR beta chain appears in the sequencing data of a study of T cells in localized non-small cell lung cancer. Details on this clone: Its matching antigen is unknown.

The V and J ends lost 7 bases and 0 bases respectively, with 12 bases between them. Looked up from germline, CDR1 is MNHEY and CDR2 is SVGAGI. The CDR3 covers 15 residues. TCRdb's table, derived via immunoSEQ multiplex PCR, lists solely in-frame clones and lacks some. The sample includes over 20,000 clones, more than 75% of them seen just once. Study conclusions and caveats: A raised T cell density in blood coincided with lengthier overall survival. Adjacent lung was found to contain a median about 60 of the top 100 tumor clones.

The specimen comprised PBMCs, sampled before any cancer treatment. The sequence derives from a woman aged 35-70 years with stage II squamous cell lung carcinoma. The chain employs TRBV6-5 and TRBJ1-4, with D tentatively TRBD1 (5 bases). This CDR3 is CASTTRGATNEKLFF. The CDR3 nucleotides read TGTGCCAGCACTACCCGGGGGGCAACTAATGAAAAACTGTTTTTT.